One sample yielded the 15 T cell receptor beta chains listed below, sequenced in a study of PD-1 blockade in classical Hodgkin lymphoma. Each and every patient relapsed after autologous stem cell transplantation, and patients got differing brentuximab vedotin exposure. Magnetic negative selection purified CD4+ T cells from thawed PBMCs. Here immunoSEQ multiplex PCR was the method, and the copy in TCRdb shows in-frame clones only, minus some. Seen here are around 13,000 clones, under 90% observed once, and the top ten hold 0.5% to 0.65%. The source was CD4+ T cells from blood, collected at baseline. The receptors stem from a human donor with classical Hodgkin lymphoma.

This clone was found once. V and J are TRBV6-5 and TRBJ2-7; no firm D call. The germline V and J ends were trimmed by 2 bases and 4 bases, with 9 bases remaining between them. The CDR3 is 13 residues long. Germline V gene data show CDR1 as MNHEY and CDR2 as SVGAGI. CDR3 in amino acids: CASSYQHGYEQYF. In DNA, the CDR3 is TGTGCCAGCAGTTACCAACATGGTTACGAGCAGTACTTC.

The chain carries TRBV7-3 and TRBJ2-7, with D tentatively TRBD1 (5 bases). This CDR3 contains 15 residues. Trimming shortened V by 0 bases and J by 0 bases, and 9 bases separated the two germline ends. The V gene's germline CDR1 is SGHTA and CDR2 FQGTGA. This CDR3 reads CASSLTPGSSYEQYF. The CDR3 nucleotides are TGTGCCAGCAGCTTAACCCCAGGGTCCTCCTACGAGCAGTACTTC.

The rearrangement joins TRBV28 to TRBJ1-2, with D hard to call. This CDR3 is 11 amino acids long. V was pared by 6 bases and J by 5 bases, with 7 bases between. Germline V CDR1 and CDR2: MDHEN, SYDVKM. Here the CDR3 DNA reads TGTGCCAGCAGAGAGTATTATGGCTACACCTTC. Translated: CASREYYGYTF.

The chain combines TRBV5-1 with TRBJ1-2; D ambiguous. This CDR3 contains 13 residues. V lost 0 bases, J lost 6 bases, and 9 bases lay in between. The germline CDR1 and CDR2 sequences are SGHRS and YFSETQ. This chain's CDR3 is CASSLDGFNGYTF. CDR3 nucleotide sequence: TGCGCCAGCAGCTTGGACGGGTTTAATGGCTACACCTTC. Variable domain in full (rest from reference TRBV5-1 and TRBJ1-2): KAGVTQTPRYLIKTRGQQVTLSCSPISGHRSVSWYQQTPGQGLQFLFEYFSETQRNKGNFPGRFSGRQFSNSRSEMNVSTLELGDSALYLCASSLDGFNGYTFGSGTRLTVV.

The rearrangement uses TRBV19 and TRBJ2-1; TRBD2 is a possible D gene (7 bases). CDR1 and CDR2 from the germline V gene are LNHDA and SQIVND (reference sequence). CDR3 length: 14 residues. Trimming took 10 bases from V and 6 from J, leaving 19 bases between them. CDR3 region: CATMQGTTTNEQFF. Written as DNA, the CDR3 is TGTGCCACCATGCAGGGGACTACCACCAATGAGCAGTTCTTC.

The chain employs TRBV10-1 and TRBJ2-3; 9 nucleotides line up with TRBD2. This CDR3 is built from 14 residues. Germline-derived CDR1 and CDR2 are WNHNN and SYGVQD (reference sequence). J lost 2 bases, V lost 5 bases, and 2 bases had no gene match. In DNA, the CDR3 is TGCGCCAGCAGTTTAGCGGGAGACACAGATACGCAGTATTTT. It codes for CASSLAGDTDTQYF.

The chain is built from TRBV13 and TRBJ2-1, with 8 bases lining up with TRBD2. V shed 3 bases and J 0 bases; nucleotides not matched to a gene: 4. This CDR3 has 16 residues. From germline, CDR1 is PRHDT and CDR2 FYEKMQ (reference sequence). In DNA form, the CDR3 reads TGTGCCAGCAGCTTTTGGGGGACTAGCTCCTACAATGAGCAGTTCTTC. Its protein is CASSFWGTSSYNEQFF.

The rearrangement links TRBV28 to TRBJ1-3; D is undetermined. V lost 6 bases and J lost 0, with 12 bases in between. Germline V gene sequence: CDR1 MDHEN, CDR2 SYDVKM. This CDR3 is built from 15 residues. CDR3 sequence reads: CASRTDGNSGNTIYF. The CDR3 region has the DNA TGTGCCAGCAGGACCGACGGGAACTCTGGAAACACCATATATTTT. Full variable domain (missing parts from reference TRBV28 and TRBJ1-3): DVKVTQSSRYLVKRTGEKVFLECVQDMDHENMFWYRQDPGLGLRLIYFSYDVKMKEKGDIPEGYSVSREKKERFSLILESASTNQTSMYLCASRTDGNSGNTIYFGEGSWLTVV.

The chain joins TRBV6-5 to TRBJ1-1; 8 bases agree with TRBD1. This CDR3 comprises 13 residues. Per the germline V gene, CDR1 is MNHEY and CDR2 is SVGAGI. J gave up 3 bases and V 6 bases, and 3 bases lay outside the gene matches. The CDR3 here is CASSRQGHTEAFF. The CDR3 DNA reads TGTGCCAGCAGCCGACAGGGGCACACTGAAGCTTTCTTT.

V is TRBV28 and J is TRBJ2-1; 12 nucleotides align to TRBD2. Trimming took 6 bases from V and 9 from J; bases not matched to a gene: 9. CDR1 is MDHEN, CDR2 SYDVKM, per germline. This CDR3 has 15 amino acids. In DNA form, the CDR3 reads TGTGCCAGCAGCTGGGGGACTAGCGGGTTTAGTGAGCAGTTCTTC. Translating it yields CASSWGTSGFSEQFF.

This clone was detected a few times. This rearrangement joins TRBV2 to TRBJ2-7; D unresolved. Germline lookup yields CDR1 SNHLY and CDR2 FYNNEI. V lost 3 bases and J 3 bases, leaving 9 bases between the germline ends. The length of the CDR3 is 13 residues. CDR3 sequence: CASSEPRNYEQYF. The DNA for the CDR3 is TGTGCCAGCAGTGAGCCCAGGAACTACGAGCAGTACTTC. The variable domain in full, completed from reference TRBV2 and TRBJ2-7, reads EPEVTQTPSHQVTQMGQEVILRCVPISNHLYFYWYRQILGQKVEFLVSFYNNEISEKSEIFDDQFSVERPDGSNFTLKIRSTKLEDSAMYFCASSEPRNYEQYFGPGTRLTVT.

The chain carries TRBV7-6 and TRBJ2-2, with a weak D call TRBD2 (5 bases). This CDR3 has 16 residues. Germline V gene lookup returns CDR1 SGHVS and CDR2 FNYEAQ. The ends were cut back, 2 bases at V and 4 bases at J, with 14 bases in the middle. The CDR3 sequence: CASSLLLGHSTGELFF. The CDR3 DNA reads TGTGCCAGCAGCTTATTACTAGGGCACAGCACCGGGGAGCTGTTTTTT.

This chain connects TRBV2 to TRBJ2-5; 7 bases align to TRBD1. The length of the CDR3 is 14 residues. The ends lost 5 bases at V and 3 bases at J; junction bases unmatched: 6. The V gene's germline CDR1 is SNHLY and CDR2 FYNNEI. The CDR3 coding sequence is TGTGCCAGCAGTCTAGACAGGGCGGAAGAGACCCAGTACTTC. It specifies CASSLDRAEETQYF.

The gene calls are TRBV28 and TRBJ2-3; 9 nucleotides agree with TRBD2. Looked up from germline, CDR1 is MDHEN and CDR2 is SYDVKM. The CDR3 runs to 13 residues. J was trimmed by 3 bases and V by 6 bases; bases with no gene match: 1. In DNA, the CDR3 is TGTGCCAGCAGGACTAGCGGAACAGATACGCAGTATTTT. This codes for CASRTSGTDTQYF.

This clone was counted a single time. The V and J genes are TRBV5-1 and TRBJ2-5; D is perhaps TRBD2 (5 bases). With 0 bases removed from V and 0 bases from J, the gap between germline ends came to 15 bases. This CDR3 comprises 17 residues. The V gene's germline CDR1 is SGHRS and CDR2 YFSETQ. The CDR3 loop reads CASSLVSRGSYQETQYF. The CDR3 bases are TGCGCCAGCAGCTTGGTTTCCCGGGGATCGTACCAAGAGACCCAGTACTTC.